This TCR beta chain was recorded in a study of T cells in Graves' hyperthyroidism and ophthalmopathy. This clonotype was picked up a small number of times. Researchers amplified the TCR beta CDR3 regions from RNA transcripts. The HTBI primer set served for first-round RT-PCR of the TCR CDR3. TCRdb recomputed calls from the multiplex PCR reads with MiXCR, one row per CDR3 protein. The repertoire holds just under 750,000 distinct CDR3 sequences, roughly a third seen once, with around a third in the top ten. Germline CDR1 and CDR2: LGHNA and YSLEER. There are 15 residues in the CDR3. The V and J ends lost 5 bases and 0 bases respectively, with 13 bases between them.

Sequencing was carried out using blood. This chain uses TRBV4-3 with TRBJ1-1; a weak D match, TRBD1 (5 bases). The clonotype comes from a woman aged 40 to 50 with Graves' hyperthyroidism. DNA of the CDR3: TGCGCCAGCAGCTATACACAGGAGATGAACACTGAAGCTTTCTTT. Translation: CASSYTQEMNTEAFF.